This T cell receptor beta chain comes out of a study of CD4 T cells in relation to SARS-CoV-2 and coronaviruses. Findings of the study overall: In approximately 70% of donors, memory CD4+ clonotypes crossrecognized SARS-CoV-2 and at least one common cold coronavirus spike. No donor gave both pre-pandemic and post-infection samples.

The length of the CDR3 is 14 residues. Deletions cut 5 bases from V and 2 bases from J, with 12 bases between. Germline V gives CDR1 LGHDT, CDR2 YNNKEL (reference sequence). The unexposed donors gave CD4+ T cells in about 2010-2019, prior to COVID-19. Sequenced by immunoSEQ multiplex PCR; TCRdb stores in-frame clones only, minus some. The table shows some 65,000 clones, with about nine tenths occurring only once. A remark on this clone: What it binds is not known.

Sequenced input: memory CD4+ T cells from PBMCs. The chain joins TRBV3-1 (or the pseudogene TRBV3-2) to TRBJ1-2; no reliable D call. The TCR comes from a human donor in good health. CDR3 protein: CASSGVDSNYGYTF. The CDR3 DNA reads TGTGCCAGCAGCGGAGTGGACTCCAACTATGGCTACACCTTC.